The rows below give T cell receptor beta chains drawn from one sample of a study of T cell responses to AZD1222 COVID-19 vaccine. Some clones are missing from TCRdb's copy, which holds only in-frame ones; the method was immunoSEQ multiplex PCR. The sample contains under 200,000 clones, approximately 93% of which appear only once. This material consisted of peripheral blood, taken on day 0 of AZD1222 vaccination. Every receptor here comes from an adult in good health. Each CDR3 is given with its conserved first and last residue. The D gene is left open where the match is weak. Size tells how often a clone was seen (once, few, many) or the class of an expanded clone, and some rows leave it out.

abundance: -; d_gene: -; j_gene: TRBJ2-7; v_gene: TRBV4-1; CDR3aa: CASSQDGQLSYEQYF; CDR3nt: TGCGCCAGCAGCCAAGACGGCCAGCTATCCTACGAGCAGTACTTC
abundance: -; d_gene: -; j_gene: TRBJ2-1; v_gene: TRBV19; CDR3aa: CASSIDQQGEQFF; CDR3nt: TGTGCCAGTAGTATAGATCAACAGGGTGAGCAGTTCTTC
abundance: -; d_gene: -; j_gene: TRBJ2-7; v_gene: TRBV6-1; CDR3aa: CASSAWGALSSYEQYF; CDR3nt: TGTGCCAGCAGTGCTTGGGGGGCCCTAAGCTCCTACGAGCAGTACTTC
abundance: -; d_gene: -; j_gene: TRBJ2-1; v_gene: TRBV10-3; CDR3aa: CAISLSNEQFF; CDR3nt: TGTGCCATCAGCCTATCCAATGAGCAGTTCTTC
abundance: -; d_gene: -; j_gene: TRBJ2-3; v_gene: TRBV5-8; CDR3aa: CASSGGAAGAYDTQYF; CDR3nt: TGTGCCAGCAGCGGAGGTGCGGCCGGGGCCTACGATACGCAGTATTTT
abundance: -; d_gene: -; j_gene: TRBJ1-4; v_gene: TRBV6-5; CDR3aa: CASTLGPNEKLFF; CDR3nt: TGTGCCAGCACTCTCGGACCTAATGAAAAACTGTTTTTT
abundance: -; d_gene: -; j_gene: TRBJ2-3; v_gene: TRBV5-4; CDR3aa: CASSQKGYSTDTQYF; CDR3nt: TGTGCCAGCAGCCAGAAGGGATATAGCACAGATACGCAGTATTTT
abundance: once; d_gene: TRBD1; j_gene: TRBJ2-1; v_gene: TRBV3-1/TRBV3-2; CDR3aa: CASSQGQGASYNEQFF; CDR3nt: TGTGCCAGCAGCCAAGGACAGGGGGCTTCCTACAATGAGCAGTTCTTC
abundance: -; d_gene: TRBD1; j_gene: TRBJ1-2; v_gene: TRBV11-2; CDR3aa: CASSLDMGRQGAYGYTF; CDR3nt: TGTGCCAGCAGCTTAGATATGGGGAGGCAGGGGGCTTATGGCTACACCTTC
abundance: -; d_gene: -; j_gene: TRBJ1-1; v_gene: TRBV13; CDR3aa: CATKGASTEAFF; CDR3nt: TGTGCCACCAAAGGGGCATCCACTGAAGCTTTCTTT
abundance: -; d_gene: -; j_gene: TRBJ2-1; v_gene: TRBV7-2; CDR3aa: CASSLASEYEQFF; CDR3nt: TGTGCCAGCAGCTTAGCGAGCGAGTATGAGCAGTTCTTC
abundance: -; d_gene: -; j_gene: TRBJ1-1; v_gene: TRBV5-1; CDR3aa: CASSLRAQGQSTEAFF; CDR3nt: TGCGCCAGCAGCTTGAGGGCGCAGGGGCAGAGCACTGAAGCTTTCTTT
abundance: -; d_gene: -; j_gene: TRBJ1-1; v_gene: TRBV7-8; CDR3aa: CASSFRWDTEAFF; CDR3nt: TGTGCCAGCAGCTTCCGATGGGACACTGAAGCTTTCTTT
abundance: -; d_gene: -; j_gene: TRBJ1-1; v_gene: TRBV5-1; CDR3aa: CASSLRAGDGSTEAFF; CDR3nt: TGCGCCAGCAGCTTGAGGGCAGGGGATGGCAGCACTGAAGCTTTCTTT
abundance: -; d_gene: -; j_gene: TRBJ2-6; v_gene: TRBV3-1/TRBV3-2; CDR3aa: CASSRPSVSPSSGANVLTF; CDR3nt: TGTGCCAGCAGCCGCCCTTCGGTATCCCCCTCCTCTGGGGCCAACGTCCTGACTTTC
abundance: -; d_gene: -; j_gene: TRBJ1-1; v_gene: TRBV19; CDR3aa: CASSSPAENTEAFF; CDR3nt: TGTGCCAGTAGTTCTCCGGCCGAGAACACTGAAGCTTTCTTT
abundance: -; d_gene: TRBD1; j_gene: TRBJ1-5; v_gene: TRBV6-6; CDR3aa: CASSPTGVRGNSNQPQHF; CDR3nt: TGTGCCAGCAGTCCGACAGGGGTGAGAGGGAATAGCAATCAGCCCCAGCATTTT
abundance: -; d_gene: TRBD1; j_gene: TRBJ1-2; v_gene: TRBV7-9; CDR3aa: CASSLAGQGYGYTF; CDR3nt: TGTGCCAGCAGCCTCGCAGGACAGGGCTATGGCTACACCTTC
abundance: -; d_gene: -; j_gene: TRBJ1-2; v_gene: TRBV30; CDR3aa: CAWSTGFQKRYTF; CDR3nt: TGTGCCTGGAGTACAGGGTTTCAGAAACGCTACACCTTC
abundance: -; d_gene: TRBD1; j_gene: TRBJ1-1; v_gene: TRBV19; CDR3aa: CASSPQGGNTEAFF; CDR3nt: TGTGCCAGTAGTCCACAGGGGGGGAACACTGAAGCTTTCTTT
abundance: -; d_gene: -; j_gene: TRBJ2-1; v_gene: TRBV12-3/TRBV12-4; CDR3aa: CASHRVSANEQFF; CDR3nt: TGTGCCAGCCACAGGGTGTCCGCCAATGAGCAGTTCTTC
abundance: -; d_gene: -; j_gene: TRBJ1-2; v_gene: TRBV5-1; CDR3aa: CASSLDLEGGYTF; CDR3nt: TGCGCCAGCAGCTTGGACTTAGAAGGTGGCTACACCTTC
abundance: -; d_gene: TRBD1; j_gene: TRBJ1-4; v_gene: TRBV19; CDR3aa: CASNPGQGEKLFF; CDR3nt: TGTGCCAGTAACCCAGGACAGGGTGAAAAACTGTTTTTT
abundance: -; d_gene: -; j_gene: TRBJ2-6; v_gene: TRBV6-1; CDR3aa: CASSETGSRANVLTF; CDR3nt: TGTGCCAGCAGTGAGACAGGCTCGCGGGCCAACGTCCTGACTTTC
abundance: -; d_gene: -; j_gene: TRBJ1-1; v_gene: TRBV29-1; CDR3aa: CSATGSGNTEAFF; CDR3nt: TGCAGCGCCACAGGGTCGGGGAACACTGAAGCTTTCTTT
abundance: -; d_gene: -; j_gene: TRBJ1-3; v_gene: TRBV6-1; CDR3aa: CASSDVLSGNTIYF; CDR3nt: TGTGCCAGCAGTGACGTGCTTAGTGGAAACACCATATATTTT
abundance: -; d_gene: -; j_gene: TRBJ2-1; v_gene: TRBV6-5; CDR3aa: CASSSGSSYNEQFF; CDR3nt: TGTGCCAGCAGCTCAGGGAGCTCCTACAATGAGCAGTTCTTC
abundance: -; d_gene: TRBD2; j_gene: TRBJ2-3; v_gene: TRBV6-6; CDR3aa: CASSRTPAGGSTDTQYF; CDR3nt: TGTGCCAGCAGTCGAACGCCAGCGGGGGGGAGCACAGATACGCAGTATTTT
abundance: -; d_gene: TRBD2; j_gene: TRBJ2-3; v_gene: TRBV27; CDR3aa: CASSPGGGLAGGSTDTQYF; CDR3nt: TGTGCCAGCAGCCCCGGTGGTGGACTAGCGGGAGGTAGCACAGATACGCAGTATTTT
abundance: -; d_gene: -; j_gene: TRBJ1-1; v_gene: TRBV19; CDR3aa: CASSIRGGVEAFF; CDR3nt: TGTGCCAGTAGTATTCGTGGTGGGGTAGAAGCTTTCTTT
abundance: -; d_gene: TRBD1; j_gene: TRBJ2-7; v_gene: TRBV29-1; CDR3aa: CSVKGQGAFEQYF; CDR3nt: TGCAGCGTCAAGGGGCAGGGGGCCTTCGAGCAGTACTTC
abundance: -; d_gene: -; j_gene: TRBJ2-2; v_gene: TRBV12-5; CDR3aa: CASGPDRKNTGELFF; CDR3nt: TGTGCTAGTGGCCCGGACAGAAAGAACACCGGGGAGCTGTTTTTT
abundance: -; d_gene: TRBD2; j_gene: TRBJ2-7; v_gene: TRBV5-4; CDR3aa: CASSSDGLAGLYEQYF; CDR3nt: TGTGCCAGCAGCTCGGATGGACTAGCGGGATTGTACGAGCAGTACTTC